Detailed here is one TCR beta chain. The sample is drawn from a study of T-cell memory formation after mild COVID-19. Each CDR3 protein gets one entry after TCRdb re-called the 5' RACE reads with MiXCR. In the table there are approximately 300,000 distinct CDR3 sequences, about 15% of which are singletons. The specimen sequenced was PBMCs or a T cell subset sorted from them (not recorded which). This receptor was identified in a man younger than 35 who had mild COVID-19 (a few samples of this study predate the infection). Cell type and time point are not known.

CDR3 DNA sequence: TGTGCCAGCTCTTGGGACTGGACCAAGGCGGGAATCTCCTACGAGCAGTACTTC. Translating gives CASSWDWTKAGISYEQYF. The chain carries TRBV18 and TRBJ2-7; D is possibly TRBD2 (6 bases). The CDR3 loop spans 18 amino acids. V lost 6 bases and J lost 0, with 24 bases in between. Germline loops: CDR1 KGHSH, CDR2 LQKENI.